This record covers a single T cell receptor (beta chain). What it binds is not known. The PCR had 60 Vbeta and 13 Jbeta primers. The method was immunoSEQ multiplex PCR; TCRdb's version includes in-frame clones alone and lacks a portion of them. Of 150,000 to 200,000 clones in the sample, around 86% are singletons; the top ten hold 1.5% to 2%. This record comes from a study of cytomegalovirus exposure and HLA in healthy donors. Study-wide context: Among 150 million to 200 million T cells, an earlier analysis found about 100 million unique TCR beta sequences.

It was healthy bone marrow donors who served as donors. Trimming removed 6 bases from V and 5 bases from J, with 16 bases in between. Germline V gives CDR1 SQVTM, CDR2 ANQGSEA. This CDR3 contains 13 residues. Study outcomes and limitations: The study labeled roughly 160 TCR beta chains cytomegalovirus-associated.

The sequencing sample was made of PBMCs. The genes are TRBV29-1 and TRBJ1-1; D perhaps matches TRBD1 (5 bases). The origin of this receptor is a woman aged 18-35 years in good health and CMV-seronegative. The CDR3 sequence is CSVAHTGVTEAFF. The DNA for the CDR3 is TGCAGCGTGGCCCACACAGGAGTAACTGAAGCTTTCTTT. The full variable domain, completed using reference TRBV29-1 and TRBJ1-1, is SAVISQKPSRDICQRGTSLTIQCQVDSQVTMMFWYRQQPGQSLTLIATANQGSEATYESGFVIDKFPISRPNLTFSTLTVSNMSPEDSSIYLCSVAHTGVTEAFFGQGTRLTVV.